These 16 T cell receptor beta chains originate from one sample sequenced in a study of blood T cell repertoires in COVID-19. Libraries were prepared by immunoSEQ multiplex PCR; TCRdb keeps only in-frame clonotypes and omits some of them. The sample consists of tens of thousands of clones, 91% of them appearing once. Sequencing was done on a sample of peripheral blood. Receptors were obtained from a human donor with active COVID-19. The donor label of this sample is uncertain.

The genes are TRBV6-5 and TRBJ2-5, with a weak D call TRBD1 (5 bases). V lost 2 bases and J lost 2, with 15 bases in between. The germline CDR1 and CDR2 sequences are MNHEY and SVGAGI. This CDR3 region has 16 residues. The CDR3 coding sequence is TGTGCCAGCAGTTACGGGGCGACAGTGGGGCAAGAGACCCAGTACTTC. Translating gives CASSYGATVGQETQYF.

The chain combines TRBV3-1 (or the pseudogene TRBV3-2) with TRBJ2-5, with 10 bases that match TRBD2. From germline, CDR1 is LGHDT and CDR2 YNNKEL (reference sequence). J lost 1 base, V lost 1 base, and 6 bases had no gene match. The CDR3 spans 17 residues. CDR3 nucleotides: TGTGCCAGCAGCCAAGGAGTAGCGGGGGGCCTCCAAGAGACCCAGTACTTC. Its protein is CASSQGVAGGLQETQYF.

The chain links TRBV29-1 to TRBJ2-7, with a tentative D call TRBD1 (5 bases). The V gene lost 0 bases and the J gene lost 2 bases, with 17 bases spanning the gap. Germline V lookup: CDR1 SQVTM, CDR2 ANQGSEA. The CDR3 runs 16 residues. In DNA, the CDR3 is TGCAGCGTTGAAGAGAAGAAGGGGCCCTCTACCTACGAGCAGTACTTC. It specifies CSVEEKKGPSTYEQYF.

The rearrangement uses TRBV28 and TRBJ2-7; D is perhaps TRBD2 (7 bases). V lost 4 bases, J lost 6 bases, and 13 bases lay in between. Germline-derived CDR1 and CDR2 are MDHEN and SYDVKM. The CDR3 is 13 residues long. The DNA for the CDR3 is TGTGCCAGCAGTTGGGGGGGGCGCGGCGAGCAGTACTTC. This sequence encodes CASSWGGRGEQYF.

This chain uses TRBV9 with TRBJ2-7; D remains ambiguous. Germline V gene lookup returns CDR1 SGDLS and CDR2 YYNGEE. The ends were cut back, 2 bases at V and 1 base at J, with 13 bases in the middle. The length of the CDR3 is 15 residues. The CDR3 DNA follows: TGTGCCAGCAGCGTGGGCAGTACCGCGTCCTACGAGCAGTACTTC. The encoded protein is CASSVGSTASYEQYF. Supplemented by reference TRBV9 and TRBJ2-7, the full variable domain reads DSGVTQTPKHLITATGQRVTLRCSPRSGDLSVYWYQQSLDQGLQFLIQYYNGEERAKGNILERFSAQQFPDLHSELNLSSLELGDSALYFCASSVGSTASYEQYFGPGTRLTVT.

This chain joins TRBV29-1 and TRBJ1-2, with 7 nucleotides matching TRBD1. V lost 7 bases and J lost 8; bases outside the gene matches: 10. Germline CDR1 reads SQVTM; CDR2 reads ANQGSEA. CDR3 length: 12 residues. The CDR3 reads CSALTGNVGYTF. The CDR3 bases are TGCAGCGCCCTGACAGGGAATGTCGGCTACACCTTC.

The genes are TRBV5-1 and TRBJ1-6; 8 nucleotides agree with TRBD1. The CDR3 runs 14 residues. The V and J ends lost 0 bases and 7 bases, in that order; junction bases with no gene match: 0. Germline V lookup: CDR1 SGHRS, CDR2 YFSETQ. The CDR3 DNA is TGCGCCAGCAGCTTGGGACAGGGGAATTCACCCCTCCACTTT. It yields the protein CASSLGQGNSPLHF.

Note on this clone: One junction end does not reproduce the germline sequence, and a read error may be involved. The CDR3: CASSFGRVTHF. The DNA for the CDR3 is TGTGCCAGCAGTTTCGGCCGGGTTACTCACTTC. The V and J genes are TRBV6-5 and TRBJ1-2, with D hard to call. The CDR3 runs to 11 residues. Germline V gene lookup returns CDR1 MNHEY and CDR2 SVGAGI.

This chain connects TRBV7-9 to TRBJ1-2; no firm D call. The V and J ends lost 4 bases and 8 bases respectively, with 5 bases between them. The CDR3 spans 10 residues. Germline V gene data show CDR1 as SEHNR and CDR2 as FQNEAQ (reference sequence). CDR3 nucleotides: TGTGCCAGCAGCTCCTCCGGCTACACCTTC. It translates to CASSSSGYTF. Using reference TRBV7-9 and TRBJ1-2 for the parts outside the CDR3, the full variable domain is DTGVSQNPRHKITKRGQNVTFRCDPISEHNRLYWYRQTLGQGPEFLTYFQNEAQLEKSRLLSDRFSAERPKGSFSTLEIQRTEQGDSAMYLCASSSSGYTFGSGTRLTVV.

The V call is TRBV20-1, the J call TRBJ2-3; D gene uncertain. The V gene's germline CDR1 is DFQATT and CDR2 SNEGSKA (reference sequence). Trimming stripped 3 bases from V and 5 bases from J, with 6 bases between. The CDR3 runs to 11 residues. The CDR3 reads CSARTQDTQYF. For the CDR3, the DNA is TGCAGTGCTAGGACACAAGATACGCAGTATTTT.

This rearrangement joins TRBV7-2 to TRBJ2-2; 10 positions agree with TRBD1. In germline, CDR1 is SGHTA, CDR2 FQGNSA. The CDR3 covers 16 residues. Unmatched junction bases numbered 5, after V lost 2 bases and J lost 5 bases. Here the CDR3 DNA reads TGTGCCAGCAGCTTACCTCCGGGACAGGGGACCGGGGAGCTGTTTTTT. The encoded protein is CASSLPPGQGTGELFF. The full variable domain, in which reference TRBV7-2 and TRBJ2-2 provide the parts outside the CDR3, is GAGVSQSPSNKVTEKGKDVELRCDPISGHTALYWYRQSLGQGLEFLIYFQGNSAPDKSGLPSDRFSAERTGGSVSTLTIQRTQQEDSAVYLCASSLPPGQGTGELFFGEGSRLTVL.

The V call is TRBV3-1 (or the pseudogene TRBV3-2), the J call TRBJ2-7; TRBD2 is a possible D gene (7 bases). This CDR3 comprises 17 residues. Trimming took 0 bases from V and 4 from J, leaving 19 bases between them. Looked up from germline, CDR1 is LGHDT and CDR2 is YNNKEL (reference sequence). DNA for the CDR3: TGTGCCAGCAGCCAAGATCTTCGGCGGGGGCCTTTTTACGAGCAGTACTTC. As protein: CASSQDLRRGPFYEQYF.

The chain recombines TRBV6-1 with TRBJ1-5, with D possibly TRBD1 on 6 matching bases. Per germline, CDR1 MNHNS and CDR2 SASEGT. Trimming stripped 2 bases from V and 0 bases from J, with 11 bases between. The CDR3 is 16 amino acids. Written as DNA, the CDR3 is TGTGCCAGCAGTGAAACAGGGACCTATAGCAATCAGCCCCAGCATTTT. This encodes CASSETGTYSNQPQHF.

This clone is a singleton in its sample. The V gene is TRBV2, the J gene TRBJ1-2, with no clear D. The CDR3 contains 11 residues. CDR1 is SNHLY, CDR2 FYNNEI, per germline. Trimming cost V 7 bases and J 2 bases, with 5 bases left between them. As DNA, the CDR3 is TGTGCCAGCAAACAGAACTATGGCTACACCTTC. Its protein is CASKQNYGYTF.

This sequence joins TRBV18 and TRBJ2-7, with a tentative D call TRBD2 (5 bases). The CDR3 is made up of 14 amino acids. V was pared by 5 bases and J by 2 bases, with 13 bases between. Germline V gives CDR1 KGHSH, CDR2 LQKENI. CDR3 nucleotides: TGTGCCAGCTCAAAGGAGGCCAGAACCTACGAGCAGTACTTC. The encoded protein is CASSKEARTYEQYF.

J is TRBJ2-1 and V is TRBV7-9, with D possibly TRBD1 on 6 matching bases. The CDR3 extends over 16 amino acids. Germline V gene data show CDR1 as SEHNR and CDR2 as FQNEAQ (reference sequence). Trimming stripped 5 bases from V and 0 bases from J, with 14 bases between. CDR3 sequence: CASSENRESSYNEQFF. CDR3 nucleotide sequence: TGTGCCAGCAGCGAAAACAGGGAGAGCTCCTACAATGAGCAGTTCTTC.